One sample yielded the 14 T cell receptor beta chains listed below, sequenced in a study of neurological immune-mediated disorders. In TCRdb, the 5' RACE reads were re-called with MiXCR into one record per CDR3 protein. This sample has approximately 89,000 distinct CDR3 sequences, with around 14% found just once. The time point is: longitudinal time-point 2. Sample: PBMCs. The receptor set was obtained from a female donor with HTLV-1-associated myelopathy (HAM/TSP).

This clonotype was recorded at least ten times. J is TRBJ2-2 and V is TRBV4-1, with a possible D match to TRBD1 (5 bases). The CDR3 is 14 amino acids. The V gene lost 1 base and the J gene lost 4 bases, with 7 bases spanning the gap. From germline, CDR1 is MGHRA and CDR2 YSYEKL. CDR3 coding DNA: TGCGCCAGCAGCCAAGGACAGATCACCGGGGAGCTGTTTTTT. It codes for CASSQGQITGELFF.

As to this clonotype: Given a much more abundant clone one base away, this may be a read error. V is TRBV7-8 and J is TRBJ2-7; the match to TRBD1 covers 7 bases. V lost 5 bases and J lost 2; bases outside the gene matches: 3. Germline CDR1 SGHVS, CDR2 FQNEAQ. The CDR3 has 13 amino acids. CDR3 amino acids: CASSPGQTYEQYF. CDR3 coding DNA: TGTGCCAGCAGCCCGGGACAGACCTACGAGCAGTACTTC.

This clonotype was seen repeatedly, ten times or more. The gene calls are TRBV2 and TRBJ2-3; 8 nucleotides agree with TRBD2. The V gene end was trimmed by 3 bases and the J gene end by 3 bases; junction bases not matched to a gene: 5. This CDR3 region has 15 residues. Germline CDR1 and CDR2: SNHLY and FYNNEI. The CDR3 nucleotides read TGTGCCAGCAGTGAGCGGGGGGCGCGTACAGATACGCAGTATTTT. Translated, it gives CASSERGARTDTQYF.

This clonotype was counted ten times or more. The chain recombines TRBV5-1 with TRBJ2-2, with D uncertain. Germline-derived CDR1 and CDR2 are SGHRS and YFSETQ. Trimming pared 4 bases from V and 3 bases from J, leaving 10 bases between. The CDR3 is made up of 14 amino acids. The CDR3 region is CASSGEPDTGELFF. The CDR3 region has the DNA TGCGCCAGCAGCGGGGAACCGGACACCGGGGAGCTGTTTTTT. The full variable domain, its missing parts supplied by reference TRBV5-1 and TRBJ2-2, is KAGVTQTPRYLIKTRGQQVTLSCSPISGHRSVSWYQQTPGQGLQFLFEYFSETQRNKGNFPGRFSGRQFSNSRSEMNVSTLELGDSALYLCASSGEPDTGELFFGEGSRLTVL.

This clonotype was observed at least ten times. The chain carries TRBV9 and TRBJ2-3, with 14 bases lining up with TRBD2. This CDR3 region has 16 residues. V lost 3 bases and J lost 4; bases outside the gene matches: 4. Germline CDR1 is SGDLS and CDR2 is YYNGEE. The CDR3 is CASSGRLAGGADTQYF. For the CDR3, the DNA is TGTGCCAGCAGCGGACGACTAGCGGGGGGGGCAGATACGCAGTATTTT.

This clonotype was seen repeatedly, ten times or more. This chain connects TRBV7-6 to TRBJ2-1, with TRBD1 matching 12 bases. V lost 5 bases and J lost 5; bases outside the gene matches: 7. The CDR3 consists of 16 residues. Germline CDR1 reads SGHVS; CDR2 reads FNYEAQ. CDR3 in DNA: TGTGCCAGCAGCCCCGGCCGGGACAGGGGGCACAATGAGCAGTTCTTC. Translated, it gives CASSPGRDRGHNEQFF.

This clonotype was seen a few times. DNA for the CDR3: TGTGCCACGGTCCGCATCTCAAGCGGGGGCGGCGAGCAGTACTTC. It is translated as CATVRISSGGGEQYF. This chain connects TRBV6-5 to TRBJ2-7, with 8 bases identical to TRBD2. Germline V CDR1 and CDR2: MNHEY, SVGAGI. V was pared by 10 bases and J by 6 bases, with 17 bases of the junction left unmatched. The CDR3 contains 15 residues.

This clonotype has at least ten counts. J is TRBJ2-7 and V is TRBV5-1; D possibly corresponds to TRBD2 (7 bases). V was clipped by 0 bases and J by 2 bases, with 12 bases between them. The CDR3 is made up of 15 amino acids. Germline lookup yields CDR1 SGHRS and CDR2 YFSETQ. The DNA for the CDR3 is TGCGCCAGCAGCTTGGTGGAGGGGGGGGCCTACGAGCAGTACTTC. Protein sequence: CASSLVEGGAYEQYF.

A word on this clonotype: Just one base apart from a much larger clone, this may be a read error. In DNA form, the CDR3 reads TGTGCCAGCAGCGTAGTGGCCGGCTCCTACGAGCAGTACTTC. Its translation: CASSVVAGSYEQYF. The gene calls are TRBV9 and TRBJ2-7; the D is unclear. The CDR3 contains 14 residues. In germline, CDR1 is SGDLS, CDR2 YYNGEE. V lost 0 bases and J 0 bases, leaving 7 bases between the germline ends.

Ten or more counts support this clonotype. The chain employs TRBV7-9 and TRBJ2-2; TRBD1 matches at 7 bases. With V trimmed by 7 bases and J by 2 bases, 10 bases remained unmatched. There are 16 residues in the CDR3. Germline V CDR1 and CDR2: SEHNR, FQNEAQ (reference sequence). As DNA, the CDR3 is TGTGCCAGCACCCCATTAAGACAGGGTAACACCGGGGAGCTGTTTTTT. Amino acids: CASTPLRQGNTGELFF.

This clonotype was observed at least ten times. V usage is TRBV10-3 and J usage is TRBJ2-3; D is undetermined. This CDR3 comprises 14 residues. V dropped 0 bases and J dropped 5 bases, with 9 bases sitting between them. Looked up from germline, CDR1 is ENHRY and CDR2 is SYGVKD. CDR3 in amino acids: CAISESTVGDTQYF. In DNA form, the CDR3 reads TGTGCCATCAGTGAGTCAACAGTTGGAGATACGCAGTATTTT.

Ten or more counts support this clonotype. The J gene is TRBJ1-1, the V gene TRBV5-1; D is perhaps TRBD1 (5 bases). Germline V gene data show CDR1 as SGHRS and CDR2 as YFSETQ. V gave up 4 bases and J gave up 5 bases, with 21 bases separating them. The CDR3 consists of 16 residues. This CDR3 is CASSRGGRVYETEAFF. As DNA, the CDR3 is TGCGCCAGCAGCCGGGGGGGTCGGGTCTACGAGACTGAAGCTTTCTTT.

This clonotype was seen ten or more times. The chain uses TRBV10-3 and TRBJ1-4, with a tentative D call TRBD1 (5 bases). Trimming removed 11 bases from V and 5 bases from J, with 18 bases in between. The CDR3 runs 14 residues. Germline CDR1 reads ENHRY; CDR2 reads SYGVKD. CDR3 sequence (DNA): TGTGCCGTTAGCGGACACCGAGACAATGAAAAACTGTTTTTT. It encodes CAVSGHRDNEKLFF.

This clonotype has at least ten counts. This rearrangement joins TRBV5-1 to TRBJ2-1, with D perhaps matching TRBD2 (7 bases). Germline CDR1 SGHRS, CDR2 YFSETQ. Trimming stripped 0 bases from V and 4 bases from J, with 14 bases between. CDR3 length: 16 amino acids. CDR3 in amino acids: CASSLAPGGMYNEQFF. The CDR3 nucleotides are TGCGCCAGCAGCTTGGCCCCGGGGGGCATGTACAATGAGCAGTTCTTC.